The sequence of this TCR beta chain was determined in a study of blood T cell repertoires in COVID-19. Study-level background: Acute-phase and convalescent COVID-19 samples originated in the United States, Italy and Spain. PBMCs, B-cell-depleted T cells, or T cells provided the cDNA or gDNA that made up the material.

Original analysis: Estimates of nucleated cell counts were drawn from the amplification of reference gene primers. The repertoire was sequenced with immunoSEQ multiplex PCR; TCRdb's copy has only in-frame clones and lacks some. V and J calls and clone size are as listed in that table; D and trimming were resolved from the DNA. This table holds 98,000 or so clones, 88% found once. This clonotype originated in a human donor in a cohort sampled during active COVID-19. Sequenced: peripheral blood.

CDR3: CASSSGTGSSYGYTF. The CDR3 coding sequence is TGTGCCAGCAGCTCCGGGACAGGGTCTTCCTATGGCTACACCTTC. This chain uses TRBV7-3 with TRBJ1-2; 9 bases map to TRBD1. In germline, CDR1 is SGHTA, CDR2 FQGTGA. The trim removed 4 bases at V and 4 bases at J, leaving 7 bases unmatched. The CDR3 is made up of 15 amino acids.